The 10 T cell receptor beta chains listed next were all sequenced from one sample in a study of T cell clonality in common variable immunodeficiency. TCRdb keeps only in-frame clones here, not all; method: immunoSEQ multiplex PCR. The data show about 64,000 clones, with none appearing a single time. The sample taken for sequencing was peripheral blood mononuclear cells. The origin of the receptors is a person aged 18-70 years in good health.

This clone was observed many times. Coverage ceases 3 residues before the CDR3 finishes, and the germline J gene fills in the end. V gene TRBV20-1 combines with J gene TRBJ2-1, with 10 bases that match TRBD1. The CDR3 has 14 amino acids. The germline gives CDR1 DFQATT, CDR2 SNEGSKA (reference sequence). Trimming cost V 4 bases and J 9 bases; bases outside gene matches: 9. The DNA read from the CDR3 is TGCAGTGCTAAGGGGACAGGGGAGCCTTCTGAG. This translates into CSAKGTGEPSE. The complete CDR3 reads CSAKGTGEPSEQFF.

The sample holds many counts of this clone. The observed sequence ends 3 residues before the CDR3 terminus, with the missing tail filled in from the germline J gene. The chain links TRBV18 to TRBJ2-3, with 8 nucleotides matching TRBD1. Per the germline V gene, CDR1 is KGHSH and CDR2 is LQKENI. CDR3 length equals 15 residues. Trimming removed 3 bases from V and 4 bases from J; junction bases left unmatched: 6. Here the CDR3 reads CASSPRQGIADTQYF. Partial CDR3 DNA: TGTGCCAGCTCACCTCGACAGGGGATAGCAGATACG.

This clone was seen many times. The sequenced fragment ends 3 residues before the CDR3 boundary, so the rest is inferred from the germline J gene. The V call is TRBV7-9, the J call TRBJ1-5; D is uncertain. Germline CDR1 SEHNR, CDR2 FQNEAQ (reference sequence). The V end was cut by 3 bases, the J end by 6 bases, with 9 bases between. The CDR3 length is 13 residues. The CDR3 region is CASSFGEGQPQHF. The CDR3 DNA, read in part, is TGTGCCAGCAGCTTCGGGGAAGGTCAGCCC.

At least ten counts were recorded for this clone. The DNA ends 3 residues before the CDR3 does, and the rest of the CDR3 is filled in from the germline J gene. J is TRBJ2-2 and V is TRBV5-1; 9 nucleotides match TRBD2. Trimming at V came to 4 bases and at J to 7 bases, leaving 8 bases not matched to a gene. The CDR3 length is 15 residues. Germline lookup yields CDR1 SGHRS and CDR2 YFSETQ. The CDR3 bases that were read are TGCGCCAGCAGCCCCATAGCGGGAGCGAGCGGGGAG. The encoded protein is CASSPIAGASGE. The full CDR3 is CASSPIAGASGELFF.

This clone has at least ten counts. The read falls 3 residues short of the CDR3 end, and the missing part is taken from the germline J gene. V is TRBV2 and J is TRBJ2-1, with 12 bases aligning to TRBD2. The J segment lost 7 bases and the V segment lost 6 bases, leaving 7 bases of the junction unmatched. Germline V gene data show CDR1 as SNHLY and CDR2 as FYNNEI. This CDR3 has 15 residues. The DNA read from the CDR3 is TGTGCCAGCAGCCAGACTAGCGGGGGATCAAATGAG. Protein: CASSQTSGGSNE. The whole CDR3 sequence reads CASSQTSGGSNEQFF.

In this sample, this clone turned up many times. From the germline J gene comes the end of the CDR3, since the read stops 3 residues before it. The chain links TRBV5-1 to TRBJ2-2; 11 bases are shared with TRBD2. The CDR3 consists of 16 residues. Trimming removed 3 bases from V and 4 bases from J; junction bases left unmatched: 5. Germline V lookup: CDR1 SGHRS, CDR2 YFSETQ. The CDR3 region is CASSSTSGSTTGELFF. The sequenced CDR3 bases are TGCGCCAGCAGCTCAACTAGCGGGAGTACCACCGGGGAG.

This clone was counted ten times or more. The read terminates 3 residues ahead of where the CDR3 ends, so the germline J gene completes it. The V call is TRBV30, the J call TRBJ1-1, with D unclear. Per the germline V gene, CDR1 is GTSNPN and CDR2 is SVGIG (reference sequence). V was trimmed by 4 bases and J by 4 bases, leaving 13 bases between them. The CDR3 length is 13 residues. The CDR3 loop reads CAWTGELGTEAFF. CDR3 DNA (partial): TGTGCCTGGACCGGGGAACTAGGCACTGAA.

This clone has a count of ten or more. The read halts 3 residues ahead of the CDR3 end, with the missing end drawn from the germline J gene. The V call is TRBV5-4, the J call TRBJ2-7; D is perhaps TRBD1 or TRBD2 (6 bases each). Germline loops: CDR1 SGHNT, CDR2 YYREEE (reference sequence). CDR3 length equals 15 residues. V lost 4 bases and J lost 3, with 17 bases in between. The DNA read from the CDR3 is TGTGCCAGCAGCCCACAGGGAGGAAAATACTACGAG. It is translated as CASSPQGGKYYE. The full CDR3 reads CASSPQGGKYYEQYF.

This clone was recorded at least ten times. The CDR3 goes on 3 residues after the read ends, and that part is filled in from the germline J gene. The rearrangement links TRBV7-3 to TRBJ2-2; 8 bases agree with TRBD1. Germline values: CDR1 SGHTA, CDR2 FQGTGA. Unmatched junction bases numbered 4, after V lost 5 bases and J lost 5 bases. The CDR3 length is 14 residues. The part of the CDR3 DNA that was read is TGTGCCAGCAGCCCGGGACAGGTGACCGGGGAG. The encoded protein is CASSPGQVTGE. The CDR3, in full, reads CASSPGQVTGELFF.

This clone was counted ten times or more. The sequence runs out 3 residues before the end of the CDR3; the remainder is reconstructed from the germline J gene. This sequence joins TRBV27 and TRBJ1-4, with a weak D call TRBD1 (6 bases). The V gene lost 3 bases and the J gene lost 10 bases, with 12 bases spanning the gap. The CDR3 consists of 13 residues. Germline values: CDR1 MNHEY, CDR2 SMNVEV (reference sequence). The CDR3 loop is CASSLGAPGKLFF. CDR3 bases read: TGTGCCAGCAGTTTGGGGGCACCTGGAAAA.